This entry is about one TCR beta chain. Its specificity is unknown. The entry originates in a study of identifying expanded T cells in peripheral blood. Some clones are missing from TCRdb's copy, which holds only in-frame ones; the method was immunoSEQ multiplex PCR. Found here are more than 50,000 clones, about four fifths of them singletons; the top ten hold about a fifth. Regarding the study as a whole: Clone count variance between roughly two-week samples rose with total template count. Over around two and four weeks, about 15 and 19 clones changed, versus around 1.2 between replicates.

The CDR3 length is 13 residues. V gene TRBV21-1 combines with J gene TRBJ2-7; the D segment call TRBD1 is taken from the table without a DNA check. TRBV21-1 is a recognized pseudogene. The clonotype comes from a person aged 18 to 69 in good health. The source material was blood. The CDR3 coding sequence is TGTGCCAGCAGCGCACAGGGGGCGTACGAGCAGTACGTC. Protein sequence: CASSAQGAYEQYV.